This passage covers 22 T cell receptor beta chains from one sample sequenced in a study of T cells in localized non-small cell lung cancer. Sequencing used immunoSEQ multiplex PCR; TCRdb keeps in-frame clones, though not all of them. The data contain around 1,900 clones, under 30% of them singletons. Here the sequenced sample was normal lung tissue next to the tumor, taken before any cancer treatment. Receptors originate from a woman between 40 and 69 years old with stage II lung adenocarcinoma.

The chain links TRBV15 to TRBJ2-5, with D possibly being TRBD1 or TRBD2 (5 bases each). The length of the CDR3 is 14 residues. CDR1 and CDR2 from the germline V gene are LNHNV and YYDKDF (reference sequence). The germline V and J ends were trimmed by 1 base and 2 bases, with 8 bases remaining between them. As DNA, the CDR3 is TGTGCCACCAGCAGAGGGGGGTATCAAGAGACCCAGTACTTC. It translates to CATSRGGYQETQYF.

This clone occurred a few times. The chain combines TRBV11-3 with TRBJ2-1; 7 bases align to TRBD2. The V and J ends lost 3 bases and 5 bases, in that order; junction bases with no gene match: 13. The V gene's germline CDR1 is SGHNT and CDR2 YENEEA. This CDR3 is 17 amino acids long. DNA of the CDR3: TGTGCCAGCAGCTTCCACCCCCGGCTAGCGGCTCACAATGAGCAGTTCTTC. Its translation: CASSFHPRLAAHNEQFF.

This clone was counted a few times. The chain couples TRBV19 to TRBJ2-6, with TRBD1 matching 7 bases. Germline V lookup: CDR1 LNHDA, CDR2 SQIVND (reference sequence). The CDR3 spans 18 residues. J gave up 0 bases and V 4 bases, and 9 bases lay outside the gene matches. The CDR3 DNA follows: TGTGCCAGTAGTACAGAGACAGGGACGCACTCTGGGGCCAACGTCCTGACTTTC. It specifies CASSTETGTHSGANVLTF. Complete variable domain (other parts from reference TRBV19 and TRBJ2-6): DGGITQSPKYLFRKEGQNVTLSCEQNLNHDAMYWYRQDPGQGLRLIYYSQIVNDFQKGDIAEGYSVSREKKESFPLTVTSAQKNPTAFYLCASSTETGTHSGANVLTFGAGSRLTVL.

This clone was seen a few times. The chain carries TRBV6-4 and TRBJ1-1; D is uncertain. Germline lookup yields CDR1 MRHNA and CDR2 SNTAGT. Deletions cut 3 bases from V and 4 bases from J, with 18 bases between. The CDR3 sequence is 16 residues long. CDR3 loop: CASSEARGMRGTEAFF. The DNA of the CDR3 is TGTGCCAGCAGTGAAGCGCGTGGGATGAGAGGCACTGAAGCTTTCTTT.

This chain connects TRBV11-3 to TRBJ2-2, with 7 bases that match TRBD2. CDR3 size: 15 residues. Unmatched junction bases numbered 5, after V lost 0 bases and J lost 7 bases. The V gene's germline CDR1 is SGHNT and CDR2 YENEEA. The CDR3 loop is CASSLEGGRDGELFF. CDR3 nucleotides: TGTGCCAGCAGCTTAGAAGGAGGGAGGGACGGGGAGCTGTTTTTT.

V usage is TRBV6-8 and J usage is TRBJ1-2, with a tentative D call TRBD1 (5 bases). The CDR3 runs 13 residues. Looked up from germline, CDR1 is MNHGY and CDR2 is SAAAGT. Deletions cut 5 bases from V and 2 bases from J, with 9 bases between. CDR3 protein: CASSVTANYGYTF. The CDR3 DNA reads TGTGCCAGCAGTGTGACAGCAAACTATGGCTACACCTTC.

The rearrangement links TRBV6-8 to TRBJ2-7, with TRBD1 matching over 7 bases. Unmatched junction bases numbered 17, after V lost 6 bases and J lost 9 bases. Germline V gene sequence: CDR1 MNHGY, CDR2 SAAAGT. CDR3 length: 15 amino acids. The CDR3 DNA sequence: TGTGCCAGCAGCGAGAATGTGGGACAGAGTACGAGGCAGTACTTC. Its translation is CASSENVGQSTRQYF.

By its share, this clone is medium-sized (0.01 to 0.1%). The chain is built from TRBV11-3 and TRBJ2-5; D not certain. The CDR3 is 15 amino acids. Trimming cost V 6 bases and J 4 bases, with 18 bases left between them. Germline CDR1 SGHNT, CDR2 YENEEA. This CDR3 reads CASRRSTDFRETQYF. The CDR3 DNA reads as TGTGCCAGCAGACGGTCCACAGACTTCCGAGAGACCCAGTACTTC.

The sample holds a few counts of this clone. The chain combines TRBV9 with TRBJ1-2, with TRBD1 as a possible D gene (6 bases). The CDR3 is made up of 14 amino acids. The germline V gene has CDR1 SGDLS and CDR2 YYNGEE. V was trimmed by 0 bases and J by 8 bases, leaving 14 bases between them. This CDR3 is CASSVVEQGGGYTF. The CDR3 bases are TGTGCCAGCAGCGTAGTGGAACAGGGAGGAGGCTACACCTTC.

In its sample, this clone is medium-sized. The same CDR3 is also encoded by other DNA sequences in this sample. J is TRBJ1-5 and V is TRBV11-3, with a weak D call TRBD1 (5 bases). With 4 bases removed from V and 3 bases from J, the gap between germline ends came to 10 bases. The germline CDR1 and CDR2 sequences are SGHNT and YENEEA. This CDR3 spans 14 amino acids. The CDR3 DNA reads TGTGCCAGCAGCTCGGGGCTTAACAATCAGCCCCAGCATTTT. Protein: CASSSGLNNQPQHF.

This clone has only a few counts. This sequence joins TRBV6-8 and TRBJ2-2, with D tentatively TRBD1 (5 bases). V lost 2 bases, J lost 5 bases, and 12 bases lay in between. Germline assignment: CDR1 MNHGY and CDR2 SAAAGT. The CDR3 contains 15 residues. The chain's CDR3 is CASSYGRTRTGELFF. In DNA, the CDR3 is TGTGCCAGCAGTTACGGACGGACACGGACCGGGGAGCTGTTTTTT.

CDR3 nucleotide sequence: TGTGCCAGCAGCTTGGGCACATTGAACACTGAAGCTTTCTTT. Translated: CASSLGTLNTEAFF. The genes are TRBV11-3 and TRBJ1-1; D remains unclear. Per the germline V gene, CDR1 is SGHNT and CDR2 is YENEEA. The CDR3 totals 14 residues. The V end lost 3 bases, the J end lost 0 bases, and 8 bases lay between the germline ends.

The rearrangement links TRBV28 to TRBJ2-7; 10 bases match TRBD2. Trimming cost V 6 bases and J 3 bases; bases outside gene matches: 5. Germline V gene data show CDR1 as MDHEN and CDR2 as SYDVKM. The CDR3 length is 14 residues. The CDR3 coding sequence is TGTGCCAGCAGACCCGGGACTAGCGTCTACGAGCAGTACTTC. It codes for CASRPGTSVYEQYF.

The chain combines TRBV19 with TRBJ2-5, with TRBD2 matching 15 bases. This CDR3 is built from 16 residues. The germline V gene has CDR1 LNHDA and CDR2 SQIVND (reference sequence). V was clipped by 6 bases and J by 4 bases; unmatched bases: 6. The CDR3 DNA reads as TGTGCCAGTAGCAACCCGGGACTAGCGGGGGGAGAGACCCAGTACTTC. The encoded protein is CASSNPGLAGGETQYF.

A few counts support this clone. The chain recombines TRBV5-1 with TRBJ1-1; no definite D call. The CDR3 consists of 14 residues. The V end lost 0 bases, the J end lost 1 base, and 7 bases lay between the germline ends. The germline V gene has CDR1 SGHRS and CDR2 YFSETQ. DNA for the CDR3: TGCGCCAGCAGCTTGGGGGCTGGGAACACTGAAGCTTTCTTT. Its translation is CASSLGAGNTEAFF.

By proportion, this clone is medium-sized. This rearrangement joins TRBV9 to TRBJ2-3; D is possibly TRBD1 (5 bases). V dropped 1 base and J dropped 5 bases, with 14 bases sitting between them. The CDR3 has 15 residues. Germline V gene lookup returns CDR1 SGDLS and CDR2 YYNGEE. The CDR3 nucleotides are TGTGCCAGCAGCGTATTCAGACAGAGACGAGATACGCAGTATTTT. It translates to CASSVFRQRRDTQYF.

CDR3 nucleotides: TGTGCCAGCAGTTATATAGCGGGAGTGAACAATGAGCAGTTCTTC. It encodes CASSYIAGVNNEQFF. The chain recombines TRBV6-8 with TRBJ2-1; TRBD2 matches 9 bases. The germline gives CDR1 MNHGY, CDR2 SAAAGT. The trim removed 3 bases at V and 5 bases at J, leaving 5 bases unmatched. The CDR3 extends over 15 amino acids.

This clone came up a few times. CDR3 in amino acids: CASTEAGATYNEQFF. The CDR3 DNA is TGTGCCAGCACTGAAGCGGGAGCCACCTACAATGAGCAGTTCTTC. This rearrangement joins TRBV28 to TRBJ2-1, with 8 bases fitting TRBD2. The germline gives CDR1 MDHEN, CDR2 SYDVKM. Germline trimming cut 7 bases from V and 2 bases from J; bases unmatched to any gene: 7. This CDR3 has 15 amino acids.

CDR3 DNA: TGTGCCAGCAGTGAGGGGGACTACTACGAGCAGTACTTC. It codes for CASSEGDYYEQYF. The chain is built from TRBV6-8 and TRBJ2-7; maybe TRBD2 (7 bases). Germline values: CDR1 MNHGY, CDR2 SAAAGT. The germline V and J ends were trimmed by 5 bases and 3 bases, with 11 bases remaining between them. CDR3 length: 13 amino acids.

The sample holds a few counts of this clone. J is TRBJ1-1 and V is TRBV11-1; tentatively, D is TRBD1 (5 bases). Trimming left V 3 bases short and J 4 bases short, with 15 bases between. The CDR3 spans 15 residues. Germline CDR1 and CDR2: SGHAT and FQDESV (reference sequence). The CDR3 region is CASSLAEGVGTEAFF. The CDR3 DNA reads TGTGCCAGCAGCTTGGCCGAAGGGGTAGGCACTGAAGCTTTCTTT.

The chain is built from TRBV10-2 and TRBJ2-1; unclear D gene. The CDR3 length is 15 residues. The germline CDR1 and CDR2 sequences are WSHSY and SAAADI. Deletions cut 7 bases from V and 0 bases from J, with 13 bases between. In DNA, the CDR3 is TGCGCCAGCACTCAAGACATGAGCTCCTACAATGAGCAGTTCTTC. It yields the protein CASTQDMSSYNEQFF.

This clone was seen a handful of times. V and J are TRBV6-8 and TRBJ1-1; the D is unclear. V dropped 0 bases and J dropped 1 base, with 9 bases sitting between them. Germline CDR1 reads MNHGY; CDR2 reads SAAAGT. The CDR3 sequence is 15 residues long. CDR3 protein: CASSYSRVPNTEAFF. Here the CDR3 DNA reads TGTGCCAGCAGTTACTCGAGAGTACCGAACACTGAAGCTTTCTTT.